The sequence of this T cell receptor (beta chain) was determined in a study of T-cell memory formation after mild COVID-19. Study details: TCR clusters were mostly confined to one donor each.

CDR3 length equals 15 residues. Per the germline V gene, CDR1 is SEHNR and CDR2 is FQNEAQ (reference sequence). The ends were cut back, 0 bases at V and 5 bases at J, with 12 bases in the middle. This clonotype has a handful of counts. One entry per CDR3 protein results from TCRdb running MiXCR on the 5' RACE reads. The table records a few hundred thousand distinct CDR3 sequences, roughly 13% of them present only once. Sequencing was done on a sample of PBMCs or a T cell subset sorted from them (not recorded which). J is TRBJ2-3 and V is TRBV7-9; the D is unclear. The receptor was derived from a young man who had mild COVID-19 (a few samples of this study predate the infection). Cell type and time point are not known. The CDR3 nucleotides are TGTGCCAGCAGCTTAGCGATGGGTGGGGAAGATACGCAGTATTTT. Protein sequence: CASSLAMGGEDTQYF.